The T cell receptor beta chain under discussion was sequenced for a study of control samples from healthy donors and cancer patients. Per germline, CDR1 LNHNV and CDR2 YYDKDF (reference sequence). CDR3 length: 15 residues. Trimming took off 6 bases at V and 5 bases at J, with 17 bases between the two ends. TCRdb's copy holds only in-frame clones and misses some; the assay was immunoSEQ multiplex PCR. The data hold some 95,000 clones, with roughly 89% observed a single time. The receptor comes from a human donor in good health. The donor label of this sample is uncertain. The sample comprised blood. The chain links TRBV15 to TRBJ1-5; no firm D call. The CDR3 spells CATRPLSGIDQPQHF. CDR3 coding DNA: TGTGCCACCAGACCTTTATCGGGGATCGATCAGCCCCAGCATTTT.